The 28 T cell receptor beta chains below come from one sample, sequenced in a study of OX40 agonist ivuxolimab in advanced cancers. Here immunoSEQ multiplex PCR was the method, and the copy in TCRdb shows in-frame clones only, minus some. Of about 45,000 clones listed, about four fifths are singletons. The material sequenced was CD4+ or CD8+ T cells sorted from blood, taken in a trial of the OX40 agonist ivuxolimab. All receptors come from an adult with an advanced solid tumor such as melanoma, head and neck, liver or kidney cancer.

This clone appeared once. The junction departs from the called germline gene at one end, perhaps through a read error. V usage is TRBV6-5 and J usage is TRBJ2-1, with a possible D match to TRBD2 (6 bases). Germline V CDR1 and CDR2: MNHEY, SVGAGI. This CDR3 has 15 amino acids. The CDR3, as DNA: TGTGCCAGCAGTTACGGCGGGCTGCGCGGGGCCCGTGTGATCTTC. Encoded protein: CASSYGGLRGARVIF.

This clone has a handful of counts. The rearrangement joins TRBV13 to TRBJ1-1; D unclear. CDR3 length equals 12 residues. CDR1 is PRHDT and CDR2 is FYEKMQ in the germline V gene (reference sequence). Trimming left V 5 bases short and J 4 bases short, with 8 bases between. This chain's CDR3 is CASSVGGTEAFF. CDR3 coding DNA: TGTGCCAGCAGCGTGGGAGGCACTGAAGCTTTCTTT.

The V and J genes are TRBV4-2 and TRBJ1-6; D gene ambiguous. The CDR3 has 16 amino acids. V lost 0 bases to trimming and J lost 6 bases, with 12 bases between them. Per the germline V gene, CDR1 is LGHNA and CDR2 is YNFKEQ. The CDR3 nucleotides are TGTGCCAGCAGCCAAGAGGCGGCAGATTTTAATTCACCCCTCCACTTT. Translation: CASSQEAADFNSPLHF.

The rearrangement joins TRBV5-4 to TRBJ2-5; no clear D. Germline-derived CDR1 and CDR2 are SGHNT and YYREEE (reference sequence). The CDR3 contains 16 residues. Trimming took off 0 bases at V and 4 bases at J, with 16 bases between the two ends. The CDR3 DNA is TGTGCCAGCAGCTTGGAGTCGGTAGGATTTATAGAGACCCAGTACTTC. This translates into CASSLESVGFIETQYF.

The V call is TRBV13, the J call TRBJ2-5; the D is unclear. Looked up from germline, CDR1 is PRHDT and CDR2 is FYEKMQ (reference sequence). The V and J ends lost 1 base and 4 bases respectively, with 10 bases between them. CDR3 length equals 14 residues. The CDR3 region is CASSLEIGRETQYF. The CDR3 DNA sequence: TGTGCCAGCAGCTTAGAAATAGGAAGAGAGACCCAGTACTTC.

The CDR3 DNA reads as TGTGCCAGCAGCTCTAGCGGGAGGGGGGACTACGAGCAGTACTTC. Protein sequence: CASSSSGRGDYEQYF. V is TRBV7-9 and J is TRBJ2-7; 12 bases fit TRBD2. The CDR3 totals 15 residues. The germline gives CDR1 SEHNR, CDR2 FQNEAQ (reference sequence). V dropped 4 bases and J dropped 3; count of bases not matched to a gene: 4.

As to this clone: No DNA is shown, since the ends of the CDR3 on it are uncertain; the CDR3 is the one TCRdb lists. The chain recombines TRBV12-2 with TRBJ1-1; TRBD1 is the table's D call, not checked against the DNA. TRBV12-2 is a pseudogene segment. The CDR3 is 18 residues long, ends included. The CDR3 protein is CASRLGWGQGALDTEAFF.

CDR3 nucleotides: TGTGCCAGCAGAAGGGACAGCCAAGAGACCCAGTACTTC. Amino acids: CASRRDSQETQYF. The J gene is TRBJ2-5, the V gene TRBV28; 7 bases are shared with TRBD1. The CDR3 is made up of 13 amino acids. The trim removed 6 bases at V and 1 base at J, leaving 2 bases unmatched. Germline values: CDR1 MDHEN, CDR2 SYDVKM. Full variable domain (missing parts from reference TRBV28 and TRBJ2-5): DVKVTQSSRYLVKRTGEKVFLECVQDMDHENMFWYRQDPGLGLRLIYFSYDVKMKEKGDIPEGYSVSREKKERFSLILESASTNQTSMYLCASRRDSQETQYFGPGTRLLVL.

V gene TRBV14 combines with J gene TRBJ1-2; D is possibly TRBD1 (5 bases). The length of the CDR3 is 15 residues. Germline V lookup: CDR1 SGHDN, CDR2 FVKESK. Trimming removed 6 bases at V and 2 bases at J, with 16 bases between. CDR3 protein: CASRRLGDQNYGYTF. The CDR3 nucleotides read TGTGCCAGCAGAAGGTTGGGGGATCAGAACTATGGCTACACCTTC. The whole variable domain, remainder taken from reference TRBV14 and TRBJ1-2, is EAGVTQFPSHSVIEKGQTVTLRCDPISGHDNLYWYRRVMGKEIKFLLHFVKESKQDESGMPNNRFLAERTGGTYSTLKVQPAELEDSGVYFCASRRLGDQNYGYTFGSGTRLTVV.

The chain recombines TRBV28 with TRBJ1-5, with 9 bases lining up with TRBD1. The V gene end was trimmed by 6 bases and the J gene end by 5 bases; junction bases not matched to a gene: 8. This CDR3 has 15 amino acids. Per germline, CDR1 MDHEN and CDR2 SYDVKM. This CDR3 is CASSKLGQGYQPQHF. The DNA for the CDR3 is TGTGCCAGCAGCAAACTGGGACAGGGCTATCAGCCCCAGCATTTT.

CDR3 protein: CAISEGGYTF. Here the CDR3 DNA reads TGTGCCATCAGTGAGGGTGGCTACACCTTC. The V and J genes are TRBV10-3 and TRBJ1-2; D is unclear. V shed 2 bases and J shed 7 bases, with 2 bases lying between them. This CDR3 contains 10 residues. The germline gives CDR1 ENHRY, CDR2 SYGVKD.

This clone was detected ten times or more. The CDR3 nucleotides are TGTGCCAGCAGTTTATCAGGGGGCTCTGCCTATGGCTACACCTTC. As protein: CASSLSGGSAYGYTF. The chain employs TRBV27 and TRBJ1-2; 7 bases fit TRBD1. J gave up 4 bases and V 0 bases, and 5 bases lay outside the gene matches. CDR1 MNHEY and CDR2 SMNVEV come from the germline V gene (reference sequence). CDR3 length equals 15 residues.

CDR3 in amino acids: CASTPRNTEAFF. CDR3 in DNA: TGTGCCAGCACCCCCCGGAACACTGAAGCTTTCTTT. The chain carries TRBV7-9 and TRBJ1-1; D remains ambiguous. Trimming removed 7 bases from V and 1 base from J, with 7 bases in between. CDR3 size: 12 residues. The germline V gene has CDR1 SEHNR and CDR2 FQNEAQ (reference sequence).

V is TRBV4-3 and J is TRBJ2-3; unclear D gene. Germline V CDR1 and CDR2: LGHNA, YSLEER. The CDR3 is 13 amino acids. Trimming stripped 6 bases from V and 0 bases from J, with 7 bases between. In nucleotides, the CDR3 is TGCGCCAGCAGTGGAGACAGCACAGATACGCAGTATTTT. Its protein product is CASSGDSTDTQYF.

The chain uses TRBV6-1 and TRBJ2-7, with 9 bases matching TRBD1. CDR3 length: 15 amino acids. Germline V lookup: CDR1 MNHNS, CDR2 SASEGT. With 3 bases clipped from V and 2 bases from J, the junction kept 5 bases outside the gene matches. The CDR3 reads CASSEAGTGTYEQYF. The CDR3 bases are TGTGCCAGCAGTGAGGCCGGGACAGGGACCTACGAGCAGTACTTC.

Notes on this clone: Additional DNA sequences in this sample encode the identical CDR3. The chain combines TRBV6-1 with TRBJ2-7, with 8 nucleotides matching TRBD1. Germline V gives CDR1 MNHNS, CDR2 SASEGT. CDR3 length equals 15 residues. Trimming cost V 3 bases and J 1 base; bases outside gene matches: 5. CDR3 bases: TGTGCCAGCAGTGACGGACAGGGTCCATCCTACGAGCAGTACTTC. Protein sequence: CASSDGQGPSYEQYF.

DNA of the CDR3: TGTGCCAGCAGTTTAGATCTAGCGGGACTACAAGCCTACAATGAGCAGTTCTTC. Protein product: CASSLDLAGLQAYNEQFF. This chain connects TRBV28 to TRBJ2-1, with TRBD2 matching 9 bases. CDR3 length: 18 amino acids. The trim removed 2 bases at V and 2 bases at J, leaving 10 bases unmatched. Germline loops: CDR1 MDHEN, CDR2 SYDVKM.

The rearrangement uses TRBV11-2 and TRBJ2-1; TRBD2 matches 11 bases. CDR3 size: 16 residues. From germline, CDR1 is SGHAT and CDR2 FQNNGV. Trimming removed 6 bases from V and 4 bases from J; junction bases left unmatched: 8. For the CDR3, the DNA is TGTGCCAGCAGGGACGGACTAGCGGGCTTTTACAATGAGCAGTTCTTC. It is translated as CASRDGLAGFYNEQFF.

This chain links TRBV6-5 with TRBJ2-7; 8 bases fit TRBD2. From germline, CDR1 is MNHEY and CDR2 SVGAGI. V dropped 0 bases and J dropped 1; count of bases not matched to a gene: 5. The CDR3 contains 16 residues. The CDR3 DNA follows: TGTGCCAGCAGTTACTCGAGTAGCGGGGTGTCCTACGAGCAGTACTTC. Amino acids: CASSYSSSGVSYEQYF.

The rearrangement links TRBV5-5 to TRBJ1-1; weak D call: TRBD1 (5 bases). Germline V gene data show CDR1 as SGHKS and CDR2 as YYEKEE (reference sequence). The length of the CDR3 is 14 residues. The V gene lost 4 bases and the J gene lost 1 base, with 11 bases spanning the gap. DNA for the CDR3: TGTGCCAGCAGCGGCACCGGGGGGAACACTGAAGCTTTCTTT. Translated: CASSGTGGNTEAFF.

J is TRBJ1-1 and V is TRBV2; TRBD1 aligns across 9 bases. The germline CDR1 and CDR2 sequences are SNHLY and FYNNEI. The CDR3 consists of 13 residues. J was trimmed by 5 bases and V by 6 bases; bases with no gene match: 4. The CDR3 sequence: CASRTGGGTEAFF. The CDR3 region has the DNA TGTGCCAGCAGGACAGGGGGTGGGACTGAAGCTTTCTTT.

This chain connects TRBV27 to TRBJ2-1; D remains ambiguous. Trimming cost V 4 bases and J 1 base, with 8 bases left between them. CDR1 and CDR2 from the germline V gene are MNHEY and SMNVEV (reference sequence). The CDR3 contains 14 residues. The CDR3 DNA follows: TGTGCCAGCAGTTCGTTAATTTCCTACAATGAGCAGTTCTTC. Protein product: CASSSLISYNEQFF.

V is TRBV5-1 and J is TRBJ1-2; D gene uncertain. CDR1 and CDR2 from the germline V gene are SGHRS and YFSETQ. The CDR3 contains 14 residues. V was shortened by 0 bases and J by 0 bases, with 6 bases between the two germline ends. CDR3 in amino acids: CASSLGPTNYGYTF. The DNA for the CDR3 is TGCGCCAGCAGCTTGGGACCAACTAACTATGGCTACACCTTC. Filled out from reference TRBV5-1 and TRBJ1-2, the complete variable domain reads KAGVTQTPRYLIKTRGQQVTLSCSPISGHRSVSWYQQTPGQGLQFLFEYFSETQRNKGNFPGRFSGRQFSNSRSEMNVSTLELGDSALYLCASSLGPTNYGYTFGSGTRLTVV.

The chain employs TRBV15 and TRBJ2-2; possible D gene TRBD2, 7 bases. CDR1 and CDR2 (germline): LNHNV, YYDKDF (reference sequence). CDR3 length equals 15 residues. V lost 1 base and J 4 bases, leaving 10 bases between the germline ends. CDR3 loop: CATSRVGGPTGELFF. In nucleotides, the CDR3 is TGTGCCACCAGCAGAGTCGGGGGGCCCACCGGGGAGCTGTTTTTT.

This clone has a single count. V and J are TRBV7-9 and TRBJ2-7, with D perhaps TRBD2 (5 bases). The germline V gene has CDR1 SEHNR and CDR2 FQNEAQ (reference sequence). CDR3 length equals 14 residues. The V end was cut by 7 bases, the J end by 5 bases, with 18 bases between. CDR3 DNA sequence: TGTGCCAGCACCCGGGAAACATGGCCAAACGAGCAGTACTTC. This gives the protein CASTRETWPNEQYF.

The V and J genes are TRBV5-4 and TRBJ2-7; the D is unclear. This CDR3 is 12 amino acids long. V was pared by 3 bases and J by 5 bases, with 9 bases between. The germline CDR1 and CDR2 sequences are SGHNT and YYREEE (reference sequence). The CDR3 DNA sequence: TGTGCCAGCAGCTACTATAGCAACGAGCAGTACTTC. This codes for CASSYYSNEQYF.

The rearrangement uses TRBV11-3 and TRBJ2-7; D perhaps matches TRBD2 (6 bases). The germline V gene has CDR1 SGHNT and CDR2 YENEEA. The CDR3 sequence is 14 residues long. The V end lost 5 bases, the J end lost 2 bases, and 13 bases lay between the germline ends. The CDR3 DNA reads TGTGCCAGCAGCCTCCGGGAGCGGCCCTACGAGCAGTACTTC. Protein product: CASSLRERPYEQYF.

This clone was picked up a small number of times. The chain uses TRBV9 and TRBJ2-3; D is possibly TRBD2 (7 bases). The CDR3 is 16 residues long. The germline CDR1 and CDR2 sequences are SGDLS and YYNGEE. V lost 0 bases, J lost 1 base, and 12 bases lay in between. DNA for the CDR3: TGTGCCAGCAGCGTAGTCGGGGGGCTAGGCACAGATACGCAGTATTTT. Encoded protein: CASSVVGGLGTDTQYF.